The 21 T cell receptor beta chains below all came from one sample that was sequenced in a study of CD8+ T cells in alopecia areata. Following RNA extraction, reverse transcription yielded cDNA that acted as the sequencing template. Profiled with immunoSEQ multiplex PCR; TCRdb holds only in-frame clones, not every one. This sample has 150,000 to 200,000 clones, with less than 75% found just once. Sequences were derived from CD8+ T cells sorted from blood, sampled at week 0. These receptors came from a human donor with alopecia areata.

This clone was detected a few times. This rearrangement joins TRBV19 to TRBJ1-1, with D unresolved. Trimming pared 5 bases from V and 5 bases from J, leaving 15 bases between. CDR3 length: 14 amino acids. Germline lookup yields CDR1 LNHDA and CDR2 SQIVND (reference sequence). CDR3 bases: TGTGCCAGTAGTGCACCGGGAGGCAGGACTGAAGCTTTCTTT. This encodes CASSAPGGRTEAFF.

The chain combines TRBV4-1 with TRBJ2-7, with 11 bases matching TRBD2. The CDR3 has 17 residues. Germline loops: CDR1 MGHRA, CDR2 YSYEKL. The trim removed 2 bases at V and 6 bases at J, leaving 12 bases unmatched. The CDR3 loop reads CASSQQNSGGATGEQYF. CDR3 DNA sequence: TGCGCCAGCAGCCAACAAAATAGCGGGGGGGCCACCGGCGAGCAGTACTTC.

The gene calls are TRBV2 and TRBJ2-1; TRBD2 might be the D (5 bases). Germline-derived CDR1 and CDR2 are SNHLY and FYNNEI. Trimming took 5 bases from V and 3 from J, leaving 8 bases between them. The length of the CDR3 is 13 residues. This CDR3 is CASSRTGYNEQFF. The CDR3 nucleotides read TGTGCCAGCAGTAGGACTGGCTACAATGAGCAGTTCTTC.

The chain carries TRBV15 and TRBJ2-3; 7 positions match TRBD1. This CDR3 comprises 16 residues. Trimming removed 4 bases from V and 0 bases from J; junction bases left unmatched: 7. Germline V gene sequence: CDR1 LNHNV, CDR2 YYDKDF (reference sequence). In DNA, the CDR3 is TGTGCCACCAGCAAAATGGGACAGCCTAGCACAGATACGCAGTATTTT. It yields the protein CATSKMGQPSTDTQYF.

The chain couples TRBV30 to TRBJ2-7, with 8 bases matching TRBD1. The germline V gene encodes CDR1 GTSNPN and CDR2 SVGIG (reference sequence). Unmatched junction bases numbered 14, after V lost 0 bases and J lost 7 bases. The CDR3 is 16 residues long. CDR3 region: CAWSVIEDRASWEQYF. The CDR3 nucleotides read TGTGCCTGGAGTGTAATAGAGGACAGGGCCTCGTGGGAGCAGTACTTC.

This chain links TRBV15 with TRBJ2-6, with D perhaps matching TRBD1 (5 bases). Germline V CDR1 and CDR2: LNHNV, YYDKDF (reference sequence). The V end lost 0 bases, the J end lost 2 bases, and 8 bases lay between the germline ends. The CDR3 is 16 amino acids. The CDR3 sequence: CATSREPGTGANVLTF. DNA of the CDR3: TGTGCCACCAGCAGAGAACCAGGGACTGGGGCCAACGTCCTGACTTTC.

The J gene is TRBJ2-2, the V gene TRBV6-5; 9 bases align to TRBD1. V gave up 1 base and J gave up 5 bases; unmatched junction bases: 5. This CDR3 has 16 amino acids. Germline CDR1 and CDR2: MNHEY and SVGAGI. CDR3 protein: CASSYWGQGGTGELFF. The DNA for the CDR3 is TGTGCCAGCAGTTACTGGGGACAGGGAGGTACCGGGGAGCTGTTTTTT.

This CDR3 reads CASSPRSGGNYEQYF. The CDR3 coding sequence is TGCGCCAGCAGCCCCCGAAGCGGGGGAAACTACGAGCAGTACTTC. The rearrangement uses TRBV4-1 and TRBJ2-7; 8 bases match TRBD2. The CDR3 length is 15 residues. The J segment lost 3 bases and the V segment lost 4 bases, leaving 8 bases of the junction unmatched. Germline CDR1 MGHRA, CDR2 YSYEKL.

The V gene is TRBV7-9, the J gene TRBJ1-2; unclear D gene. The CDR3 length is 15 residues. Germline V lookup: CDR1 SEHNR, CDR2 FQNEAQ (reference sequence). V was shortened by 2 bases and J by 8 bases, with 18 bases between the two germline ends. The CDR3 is CASSLSPTNLQGYTF. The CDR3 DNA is TGTGCCAGCAGCTTATCCCCAACAAATCTGCAAGGCTACACCTTC.

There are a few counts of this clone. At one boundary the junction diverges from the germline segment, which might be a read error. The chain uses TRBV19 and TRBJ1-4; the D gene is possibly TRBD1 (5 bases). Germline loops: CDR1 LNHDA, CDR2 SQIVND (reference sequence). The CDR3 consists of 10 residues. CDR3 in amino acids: CASSGGLLVF. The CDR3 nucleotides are TGTGCCAGTAGTGGGGGACTTCTTGTTTTT.

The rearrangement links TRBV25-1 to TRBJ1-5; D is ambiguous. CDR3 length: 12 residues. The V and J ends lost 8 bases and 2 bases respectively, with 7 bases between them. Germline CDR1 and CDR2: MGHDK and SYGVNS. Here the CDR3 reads CASGEGNQPQHF. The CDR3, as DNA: TGTGCCAGCGGCGAGGGCAATCAGCCCCAGCATTTT.

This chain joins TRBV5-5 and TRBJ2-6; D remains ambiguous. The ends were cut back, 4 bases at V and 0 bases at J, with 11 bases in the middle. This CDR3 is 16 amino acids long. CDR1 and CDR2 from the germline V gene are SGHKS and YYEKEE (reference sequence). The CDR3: CASSKRSDSGANVLTF. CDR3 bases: TGTGCCAGCAGCAAGAGAAGTGACTCTGGGGCCAACGTCCTGACTTTC.

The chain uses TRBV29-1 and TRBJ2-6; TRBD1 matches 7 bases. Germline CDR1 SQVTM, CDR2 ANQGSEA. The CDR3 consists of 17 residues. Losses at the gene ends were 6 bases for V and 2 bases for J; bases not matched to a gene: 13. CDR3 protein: CSVGDSSKVAGANVLTF. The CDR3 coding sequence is TGCAGCGTGGGGGACAGTTCGAAGGTTGCTGGGGCCAACGTCCTGACTTTC.

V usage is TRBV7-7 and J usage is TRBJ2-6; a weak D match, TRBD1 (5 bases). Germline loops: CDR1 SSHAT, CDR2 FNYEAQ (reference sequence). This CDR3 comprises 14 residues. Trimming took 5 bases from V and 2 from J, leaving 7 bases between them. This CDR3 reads CASSPGPGANVLTF. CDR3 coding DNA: TGTGCCAGCAGCCCAGGGCCTGGGGCCAACGTCCTGACTTTC.

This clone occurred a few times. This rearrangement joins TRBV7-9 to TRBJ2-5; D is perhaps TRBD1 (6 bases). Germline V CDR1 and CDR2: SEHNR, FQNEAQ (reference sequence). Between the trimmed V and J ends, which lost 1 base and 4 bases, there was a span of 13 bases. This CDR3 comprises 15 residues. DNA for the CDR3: TGTGCCAGCAGCTTAGTGGGCCAGGGGAGAGAGACCCAGTACTTC. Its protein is CASSLVGQGRETQYF.

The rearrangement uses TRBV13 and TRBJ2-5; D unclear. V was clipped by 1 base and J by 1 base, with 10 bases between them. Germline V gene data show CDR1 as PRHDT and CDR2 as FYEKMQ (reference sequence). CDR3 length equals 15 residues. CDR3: CASSLVGSPQETQYF. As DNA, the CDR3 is TGTGCCAGCAGCTTAGTAGGGTCACCCCAAGAGACCCAGTACTTC.

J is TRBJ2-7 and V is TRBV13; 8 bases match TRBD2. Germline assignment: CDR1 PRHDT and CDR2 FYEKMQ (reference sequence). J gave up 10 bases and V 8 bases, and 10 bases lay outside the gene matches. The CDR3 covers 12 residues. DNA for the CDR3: TGTGCCAGCCAGCGGGAGCAAGAGGTACAGTACTTC. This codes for CASQREQEVQYF. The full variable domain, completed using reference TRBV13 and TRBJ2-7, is AAGVIQSPRHLIKEKRETATLKCYPIPRHDTVYWYQQGPGQDPQFLISFYEKMQSDKGSIPDRFSAQQFSDYHSELNMSSLELGDSALYFCASQREQEVQYFGPGTRLTVT.

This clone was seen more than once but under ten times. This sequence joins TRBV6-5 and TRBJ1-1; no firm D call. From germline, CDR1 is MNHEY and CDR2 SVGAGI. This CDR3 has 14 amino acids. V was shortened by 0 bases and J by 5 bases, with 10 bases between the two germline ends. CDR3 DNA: TGTGCCAGCAGTTACTCGGTGTTGGGTACTGAAGCTTTCTTT. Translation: CASSYSVLGTEAFF.

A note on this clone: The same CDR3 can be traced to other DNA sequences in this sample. CDR3 protein: CASSLGTGAYEQYF. DNA for the CDR3: TGTGCCAGCAGCTTGGGGACAGGGGCCTACGAGCAGTACTTC. The chain has TRBV5-6 and TRBJ2-7; 9 nucleotides line up with TRBD1. The CDR3 extends over 14 amino acids. J was trimmed by 2 bases and V by 0 bases; bases with no gene match: 0. Germline V CDR1 and CDR2: SGHDT, YYEEEE.

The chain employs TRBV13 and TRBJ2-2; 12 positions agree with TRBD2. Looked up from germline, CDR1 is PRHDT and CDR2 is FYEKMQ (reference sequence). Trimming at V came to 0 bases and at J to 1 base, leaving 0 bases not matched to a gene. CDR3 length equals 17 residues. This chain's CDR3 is CASSLGLAGGNTGELFF. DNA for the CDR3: TGTGCCAGCAGCTTAGGACTAGCGGGGGGGAACACCGGGGAGCTGTTTTTT.

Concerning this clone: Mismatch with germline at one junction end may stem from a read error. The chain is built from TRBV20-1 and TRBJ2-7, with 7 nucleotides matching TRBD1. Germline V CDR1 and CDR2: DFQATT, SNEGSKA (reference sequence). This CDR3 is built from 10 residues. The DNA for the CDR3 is TGCAGTGCGGAATCTGGGACAGCCATTTTC. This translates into CSAESGTAIF.